This T cell receptor beta chain emerged from a study of shared clonotypes between healthy human individuals. Sequenced by immunoSEQ multiplex PCR; TCRdb stores in-frame clones only, minus some. In the table there are about 1,500,000 clones, approximately 97% of which are singletons. As to this clone: This same CDR3 is encoded by further DNA sequences in the sample.

In the CD4+ fraction, cells were divided into CD45RA+ naive and CD45RA-negative memory subsets. The sequenced material came from naive CD4+ T cells sorted from blood. Regarding subset: CD45RA+ positively selected. The receptor's source is a man aged 25 to 40 in good health.

The CDR3 is CASSPLQETQYF. DNA of the CDR3: TGTGCCAGCTCACCACTTCAAGAGACCCAGTACTTC. The V and J genes are TRBV18 and TRBJ2-5; D unclear. Per germline, CDR1 KGHSH and CDR2 LQKENI. The CDR3 is 12 amino acids. With 1 base removed from V and 2 bases from J, the gap between germline ends came to 2 bases.